This T cell receptor beta chain was identified in a study of early T cells in non-severe SARS-CoV-2 infection. The wider study: Sequenced material consisted of bulk RNA (from unsorted whole blood), and chains were unpaired. Study-wide points: VDJdb matching favored anti-spike CD8 responses, missing private and CD4 specificities.

One entry per CDR3 protein results from TCRdb running MiXCR on the 5' RACE reads. Here the sample spans about 67,000 distinct CDR3 sequences, 9.5% to 13% being singletons. Many counts were recorded for this clonotype. Antigen specificity is unknown. The CDR3 length is 15 residues. Trimming took off 2 bases at V and 0 bases at J, with 7 bases between the two ends. The germline V gene encodes CDR1 LNHDA and CDR2 SQIVND (reference sequence). The genes are TRBV19 and TRBJ2-2; D gene uncertain. Input material: whole blood. The TCR comes from an adult who was a healthcare worker with PCR-confirmed SARS-CoV-2 infection or an uninfected control (not recorded which). In DNA, the CDR3 is TGTGCCAGTAGTATAATGTCTTCGAACACCGGGGAGCTGTTTTTT. It codes for CASSIMSSNTGELFF. The entire variable domain, with the rest obtained from reference TRBV19 and TRBJ2-2, is as follows: DGGITQSPKYLFRKEGQNVTLSCEQNLNHDAMYWYRQDPGQGLRLIYYSQIVNDFQKGDIAEGYSVSREKKESFPLTVTSAQKNPTAFYLCASSIMSSNTGELFFGEGSRLTVL.